These T cell receptor beta chains were read from a single sample in a study of beta chain features in type 1 diabetes. Clones were read by immunoSEQ multiplex PCR, and TCRdb kept only the in-frame ones, dropping some. The data hold 550,000 to 850,000 clones, with roughly 13% observed a single time. Input material: naive CD4+ T cells from blood. These receptors all stem from a man between 18 and 35 years old with type 1 diabetes. Both conserved end residues are part of each CDR3. Fields, in order: J gene, V gene, D gene, clone size, CDR3 protein, CDR3 DNA. The D gene is left open where the match is weak. Not all rows give a size; the values are once, few, many and, for expanded clones, a class.

TRBJ1-1	TRBV29-1	-	-	CSVEVPGVGTEAFF	TGCAGCGTTGAAGTGCCGGGGGTGGGCACTGAAGCTTTCTTT
TRBJ2-7	TRBV25-1	TRBD1	few	CASGPTGFEQYF	TGTGCCAGCGGTCCGACAGGGTTCGAGCAGTACTTC
TRBJ1-5	TRBV10-3	-	-	CAISESTASNQPQHF	TGTGCCATCAGTGAGTCGACAGCTAGCAATCAGCCCCAGCATTTT
TRBJ1-4	TRBV30	-	-	CAWRRIGVTNEKLFF	TGTGCCTGGAGGAGGATCGGGGTAACTAATGAAAAACTGTTTTTT
TRBJ1-6	TRBV2	-	few	CASSGGGTQNSPLHF	TGTGCCAGCAGTGGTGGGGGGACACAGAATTCACCCCTCCACTTT
TRBJ2-5	TRBV5-4	TRBD2	few	CASSRPSGGGGETQYF	TGTGCCAGCAGCCGCCCTAGCGGGGGAGGAGGAGAGACCCAGTACTTC
TRBJ1-2	TRBV11-2	-	-	CASSLGRTYGYTF	TGTGCCAGCTCCCTCGGGAGAACCTATGGCTACACCTTC
TRBJ1-5	TRBV28	-	few	CASSLEGYQPQHF	TGTGCCAGCAGTTTAGAGGGCTATCAGCCCCAGCATTTT
TRBJ2-4	TRBV28	TRBD2	-	CASSLSGGGRNIQYF	TGTGCCAGCAGTTTATCCGGGGGGGGCCGGAACATTCAGTACTTC
TRBJ2-5	TRBV11-2	-	few	CASRRPGRDLQETQYF	TGTGCCAGCAGGCGGCCGGGACGAGACTTACAAGAGACCCAGTACTTC
TRBJ2-2	TRBV7-8	-	few	CARSIENTGELFF	TGTGCCAGGAGCATAGAGAACACCGGGGAGCTGTTTTTT
TRBJ1-5	TRBV29-1	-	few	CSVGQSNQPQHF	TGCAGCGTTGGTCAGAGCAATCAGCCCCAGCATTTT
TRBJ2-1	TRBV4-1	TRBD2	few	CASSQDGGRSYNEQFF	TGCGCCAGCAGCCAAGATGGCGGGAGGTCCTACAATGAGCAGTTCTTC